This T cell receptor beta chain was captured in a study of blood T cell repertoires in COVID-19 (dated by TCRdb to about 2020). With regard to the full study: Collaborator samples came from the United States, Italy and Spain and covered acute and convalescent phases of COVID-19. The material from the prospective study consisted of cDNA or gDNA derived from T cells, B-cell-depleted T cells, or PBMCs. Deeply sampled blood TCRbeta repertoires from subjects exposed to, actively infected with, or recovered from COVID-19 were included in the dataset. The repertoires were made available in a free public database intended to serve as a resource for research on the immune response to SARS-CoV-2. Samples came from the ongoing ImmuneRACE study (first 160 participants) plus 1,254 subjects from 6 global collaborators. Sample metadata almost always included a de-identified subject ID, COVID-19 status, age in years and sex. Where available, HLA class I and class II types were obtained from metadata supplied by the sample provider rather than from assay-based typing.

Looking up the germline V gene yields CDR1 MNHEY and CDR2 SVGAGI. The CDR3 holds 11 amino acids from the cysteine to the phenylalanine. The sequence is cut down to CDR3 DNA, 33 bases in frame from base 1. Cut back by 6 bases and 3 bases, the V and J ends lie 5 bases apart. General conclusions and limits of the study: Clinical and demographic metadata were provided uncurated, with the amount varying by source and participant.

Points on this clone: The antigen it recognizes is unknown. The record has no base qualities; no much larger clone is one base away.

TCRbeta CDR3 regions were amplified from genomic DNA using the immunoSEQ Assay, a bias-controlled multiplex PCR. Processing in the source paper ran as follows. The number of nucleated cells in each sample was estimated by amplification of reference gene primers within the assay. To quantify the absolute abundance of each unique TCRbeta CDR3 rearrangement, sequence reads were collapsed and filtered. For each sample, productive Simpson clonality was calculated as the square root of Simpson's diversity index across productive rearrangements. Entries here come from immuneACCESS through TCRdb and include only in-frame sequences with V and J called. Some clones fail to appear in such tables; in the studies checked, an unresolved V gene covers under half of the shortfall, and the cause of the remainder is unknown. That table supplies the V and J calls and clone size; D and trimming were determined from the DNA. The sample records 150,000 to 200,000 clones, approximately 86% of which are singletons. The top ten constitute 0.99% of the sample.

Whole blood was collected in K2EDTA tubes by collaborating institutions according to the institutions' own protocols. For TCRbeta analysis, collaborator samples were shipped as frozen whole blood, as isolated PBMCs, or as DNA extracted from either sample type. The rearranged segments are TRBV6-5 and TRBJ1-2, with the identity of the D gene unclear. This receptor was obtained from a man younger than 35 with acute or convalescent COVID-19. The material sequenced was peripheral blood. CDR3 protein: CASRRDYGYTF. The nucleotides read TGTGCCAGCAGGAGGGACTATGGCTACACCTTC.